The next 31 T cell receptor beta chains were all read from a single sample in a study of CD8 T cells in ankylosing spondylitis. Study outcomes and limitations: Characteristic of ankylosing spondylitis blood, it appeared, was a TCR beta motif comprising about eight highly homologous variants.

These receptors are not linked to any known antigen. TCRdb itself ran the 5' RACE reads through MiXCR, one entry per CDR3 protein. The profile shows hundreds of thousands of distinct CDR3 sequences, roughly 25% of them singletons. Sequenced sample: blood, either unsorted or a sorted T cell fraction (not recorded which). The source is a male donor with ankylosing spondylitis.

This clonotype was seen only a few times. This chain links TRBV20-1 with TRBJ1-5; D unclear. This CDR3 has 15 residues. From germline, CDR1 is DFQATT and CDR2 SNEGSKA (reference sequence). V dropped 0 bases and J dropped 5 bases, with 14 bases sitting between them. The CDR3 spells CSAREYGSGHQPQHF. CDR3 nucleotides: TGCAGTGCTAGAGAATATGGGTCCGGGCATCAGCCCCAGCATTTT.

This clonotype was recorded a few times. The gene calls are TRBV10-3 and TRBJ1-1; D gene ambiguous. V dropped 8 bases and J dropped 13 bases, with 20 bases sitting between them. Looked up from germline, CDR1 is ENHRY and CDR2 is SYGVKD. The CDR3 contains 12 residues. Written as DNA, the CDR3 is TGTGCCATCCGGACCCCAGGTCTTGGGGATTTCTTT. Its translation: CAIRTPGLGDFF.

This clonotype has more than one count but fewer than ten. The chain couples TRBV10-1 to TRBJ2-5; D is perhaps TRBD2 (5 bases). The CDR3 spans 15 residues. Germline CDR1 and CDR2: WNHNN and SYGVQD (reference sequence). V was clipped by 5 bases and J by 5 bases, with 18 bases between them. CDR3 coding DNA: TGCGCCAGCAGTCCCTCGGGTAACTCGGGGGAGACCCAGTACTTC. Residues: CASSPSGNSGETQYF.

This rearrangement joins TRBV5-5 to TRBJ2-7; 8 bases are a match to TRBD1. Germline CDR1 is SGHKS and CDR2 is YYEKEE (reference sequence). The CDR3 runs to 13 residues. V was clipped by 5 bases and J by 4 bases; unmatched bases: 5. CDR3 DNA: TGTGCCAGCAGTAGGGACAGGACTTACGAGCAGTACGTC. Translating gives CASSRDRTYEQYV.

The sample holds a few counts of this clonotype. The chain combines TRBV13 with TRBJ2-7, with D tentatively TRBD1 (5 bases). The germline CDR1 and CDR2 sequences are PRHDT and FYEKMQ (reference sequence). Trimming cost V 6 bases and J 4 bases, with 16 bases left between them. The CDR3 consists of 14 residues. The CDR3 sequence is CASRTHMGPYEQYF. In DNA, the CDR3 is TGTGCCAGCAGAACTCACATGGGGCCGTACGAGCAGTACTTC.

This chain links TRBV28 with TRBJ1-2; D gene unclear. The CDR3 extends over 15 amino acids. V gave up 7 bases and J gave up 5 bases, with 20 bases separating them. Germline V gene lookup returns CDR1 MDHEN and CDR2 SYDVKM. Written as DNA, the CDR3 is TGTGCCAGCACCCCCCGAGGGTTGGAGGTATATGGCTACACCTTC. This translates into CASTPRGLEVYGYTF.

This clonotype was seen a few times. The gene calls are TRBV18 and TRBJ1-2; 8 bases fit TRBD1. The length of the CDR3 is 15 residues. J lost 8 bases, V lost 5 bases, and 13 bases had no gene match. CDR1 is KGHSH, CDR2 LQKENI, per germline. CDR3 nucleotides: TGTGCCAGCTCAGCCAGTCAGACAGGGGTGTACGGCTACACCTTC. Protein: CASSASQTGVYGYTF.

This clonotype was found a few times. The V gene is TRBV6-2 or TRBV6-3, the J gene TRBJ2-1, with D perhaps TRBD1 (6 bases). The CDR3 runs 13 residues. Germline V lookup: CDR1 MNHEY, CDR2 SVGEGT. V lost 6 bases and J 4 bases, leaving 10 bases between the germline ends. The CDR3 nucleotides are TGTGCCAGCAGCCCTGGACAGTACAATGAGCAGTTCTTC. It is translated as CASSPGQYNEQFF.

There are a few counts of this clonotype. V is TRBV5-1 and J is TRBJ1-1; D uncertain. The V gene's germline CDR1 is SGHRS and CDR2 YFSETQ. This CDR3 has 14 residues. V lost 0 bases to trimming and J lost 7 bases, with 13 bases between them. In DNA form, the CDR3 reads TGCGCCAGCAGCTTGGAAGCGGTTATTGATGAAGCTTTCTTT. Translation: CASSLEAVIDEAFF.

Worth noting for this clonotype: With a much larger clone just one base away, this may be a read error. This chain uses TRBV5-6 with TRBJ1-2; perhaps TRBD1 as D (6 bases). The V and J ends lost 5 bases and 5 bases respectively, with 10 bases between them. The CDR3 has 12 amino acids. Germline CDR1 SGHDT, CDR2 YYEEEE. CDR3 bases: TGTGCCAGCAGACCCGGACAGTATGGCTACACCTTC. This sequence encodes CASRPGQYGYTF.

There are many counts of this clonotype. The chain uses TRBV5-1 and TRBJ2-7; 9 bases match TRBD1. Per germline, CDR1 SGHRS and CDR2 YFSETQ. This CDR3 comprises 15 residues. Trimming cost V 0 bases and J 4 bases; bases outside gene matches: 5. This chain's CDR3 is CASSLDPGQGYEQYF. The CDR3 coding sequence is TGCGCCAGCAGCTTGGACCCGGGACAGGGTTACGAGCAGTACTTC.

This clonotype was detected only once. A much larger clone lies one base from this, so it may be a read error. The chain combines TRBV3-1 with TRBJ2-1; maybe TRBD2 (6 bases). Trimming took off 8 bases at V and 6 bases at J, with 20 bases between the two ends. CDR3 length: 15 amino acids. Germline CDR1 reads LGHDT; CDR2 reads YNNKEL (reference sequence). For the CDR3, the DNA is TGTGCCAGCTGCCCCTCGGGAGCTAGGGGCAATGAGCAGTTCTTC. This translates into CASCPSGARGNEQFF.

This clonotype was seen more than once but under ten times. The chain employs TRBV15 and TRBJ2-1; D may be TRBD1 or TRBD2 (5 bases each). Trimming took 4 bases from V and 1 from J, leaving 11 bases between them. The V gene's germline CDR1 is LNHNV and CDR2 YYDKDF (reference sequence). This CDR3 comprises 15 residues. CDR3 bases: TGTGCCACCAGCACCGGGGACCTGTCCTACAATGAGCAGTTCTTC. This codes for CATSTGDLSYNEQFF.

The sample holds many counts of this clonotype. The chain is built from TRBV20-1 and TRBJ2-5; D possibly uses TRBD1 or TRBD2 (5 bases each). The germline V gene has CDR1 DFQATT and CDR2 SNEGSKA (reference sequence). The CDR3 consists of 14 residues. V lost 3 bases, J lost 0 bases, and 11 bases lay in between. The DNA for the CDR3 is TGCAGTGCTAGTAGGGGACGGAACCAAGAGACCCAGTACTTC. It encodes CSASRGRNQETQYF.

This clonotype has a handful of counts. V gene TRBV18 combines with J gene TRBJ1-1; D call uncertain. CDR1 and CDR2 from the germline V gene are KGHSH and LQKENI. V was clipped by 0 bases and J by 1 base, with 6 bases between them. The CDR3 is 14 residues long. The CDR3 DNA reads as TGTGCCAGCTCACCACCGGAGAAGAACACTGAAGCTTTCTTT. Translating it yields CASSPPEKNTEAFF.

The rearrangement links TRBV20-1 to TRBJ2-7; TRBD2 matches at 9 bases. Germline CDR1 is DFQATT and CDR2 is SNEGSKA (reference sequence). CDR3 length: 16 amino acids. With V trimmed by 0 bases and J by 2 bases, 8 bases remained unmatched. The CDR3 reads CSARDTGSGSPYEQYF. The DNA of the CDR3 is TGCAGTGCTAGAGATACGGGTAGCGGGAGTCCCTACGAGCAGTACTTC.

This clonotype was recorded a few times. The chain joins TRBV24-1 to TRBJ1-5, with 11 nucleotides matching TRBD1. The length of the CDR3 is 17 residues. Germline trimming cut 4 bases from V and 1 base from J; bases unmatched to any gene: 5. Germline V CDR1 and CDR2: KGHDR, SFDVKD. The CDR3 nucleotides read TGTGCCACCAGTGACCCCCGGACAGGGGGCAGCAATCAGCCCCAGCATTTT. Protein: CATSDPRTGGSNQPQHF.

For this clonotype: The CDR3 does not end in the conserved phenylalanine or tryptophan, so this is likely a read error. This sequence joins TRBV20-1 and TRBJ2-7; D unclear. V was cut by 1 base and J by 3 bases, with 13 bases left in between. The CDR3 spans 14 residues. Germline lookup yields CDR1 DFQATT and CDR2 SNEGSKA (reference sequence). The CDR3 is CSARVPGRYYEQYL. The CDR3 coding sequence is TGCAGTGCTAGAGTTCCTGGGCGGTACTACGAGCAGTACCTC.

This clonotype appeared a few times. This chain uses TRBV11-2 with TRBJ2-1, with 12 bases aligning to TRBD2. The CDR3 runs to 15 residues. J was trimmed by 9 bases and V by 5 bases; bases with no gene match: 8. Germline CDR1 SGHAT, CDR2 FQNNGV. The CDR3 is CASSTVLAGGFEQFF. In DNA form, the CDR3 reads TGTGCCAGCAGCACGGTTCTAGCGGGAGGGTTTGAGCAGTTCTTC.

Written as DNA, the CDR3 is TGTGCCAGCAGCAAAGAATTCTCGAACACTGAAGCTTTCTTT. It specifies CASSKEFSNTEAFF. The V and J genes are TRBV7-9 and TRBJ1-1; D not certain. Trimming cost V 5 bases and J 1 base, with 11 bases left between them. Germline V gene lookup returns CDR1 SEHNR and CDR2 FQNEAQ (reference sequence). The CDR3 totals 14 residues.

V gene TRBV3-1 combines with J gene TRBJ1-1; possible D gene TRBD1, 5 bases. The V end was cut by 3 bases, the J end by 7 bases, with 12 bases between. Germline V gene lookup returns CDR1 LGHDT and CDR2 YNNKEL (reference sequence). The CDR3 is made up of 13 amino acids. The CDR3 bases are TGTGCCAGCAGCCAGTGGGACGGAGATGAAGCTTTCTTT. Amino acids: CASSQWDGDEAFF.

CDR3 nucleotides: TGTGCCACCAGACCCCGAGGACAGCCGACCGGATCCTACGAGCAGTACGTC. Protein: CATRPRGQPTGSYEQYV. This chain connects TRBV24-1 to TRBJ2-7, with D maybe TRBD1 (6 bases). V was clipped by 7 bases and J by 1 base, with 22 bases between them. The CDR3 loop spans 17 amino acids. Germline lookup yields CDR1 KGHDR and CDR2 SFDVKD.

J is TRBJ1-2 and V is TRBV20-1, with unresolved D. CDR1 is DFQATT, CDR2 SNEGSKA, per germline (reference sequence). V was pared by 3 bases and J by 2 bases, with 13 bases between. This CDR3 comprises 14 residues. CDR3 sequence: CSASHADGNYGYTF. Written as DNA, the CDR3 is TGCAGTGCTAGCCACGCGGACGGGAACTATGGCTACACCTTC.

This chain uses TRBV20-1 with TRBJ1-4; 9 bases line up with TRBD1. CDR1 and CDR2 (germline): DFQATT, SNEGSKA (reference sequence). V gave up 5 bases and J gave up 7 bases; unmatched junction bases: 8. The CDR3 sequence is 14 residues long. The CDR3 DNA is TGCAGTGCTCCGCCGGGACAGGGAGGTGAAAAACTGTTTTTT. This gives the protein CSAPPGQGGEKLFF.

The rearrangement joins TRBV13 to TRBJ2-7; 8 positions match TRBD2. Trimming took 3 bases from V and 6 from J; bases not matched to a gene: 7. CDR3 size: 14 residues. CDR1 and CDR2 (germline): PRHDT, FYEKMQ (reference sequence). DNA for the CDR3: TGTGCCAGCAGCTTTAGCGGGGAAGGGCTCGAGCAGTACGTC. It encodes CASSFSGEGLEQYV.

This clonotype was seen a handful of times. The chain is built from TRBV7-2 and TRBJ2-1; 8 nucleotides match TRBD1. The junction had 14 bases not matched to a gene; V was cut back by 6 bases and J by 10 bases. Germline V gene sequence: CDR1 SGHTA, CDR2 FQGNSA. CDR3 size: 15 residues. This CDR3 reads CASSPAPGQVGEQFF. CDR3 nucleotides: TGTGCCAGCAGTCCAGCCCCGGGACAGGTGGGAGAGCAGTTCTTC. Full variable domain (remainder filled in from reference TRBV7-2 and TRBJ2-1): GAGVSQSPSNKVTEKGKDVELRCDPISGHTALYWYRQSLGQGLEFLIYFQGNSAPDKSGLPSDRFSAERTGGSVSTLTIQRTQQEDSAVYLCASSPAPGQVGEQFFGPGTRLTVL.

The V and J genes are TRBV20-1 and TRBJ1-1; D is perhaps TRBD1 (6 bases). The germline V gene encodes CDR1 DFQATT and CDR2 SNEGSKA (reference sequence). V was pared by 7 bases and J by 8 bases, with 14 bases between. The CDR3 spans 11 residues. CDR3 residues: CSGTGSSEAFF. DNA of the CDR3: TGCAGTGGCACAGGGAGTAGCGAAGCTTTCTTT.

Note on this clonotype: No conserved phenylalanine or tryptophan is present at the end of the CDR3, so a read error is the likely explanation. The chain carries TRBV7-2 and TRBJ1-1, with D possibly being TRBD1 (5 bases). The V gene lost 6 bases and the J gene lost 4 bases, with 12 bases spanning the gap. CDR1 and CDR2 from the germline V gene are SGHTA and FQGNSA. The CDR3 sequence is 13 residues long. CDR3 protein: CASSQGEGTEAFV. The CDR3 coding sequence is TGTGCCAGCAGTCAGGGTGAGGGCACTGAAGCTTTCGTT.

V and J are TRBV3-1 and TRBJ1-1, with D possibly TRBD1 on 5 matching bases. V lost 7 bases and J lost 5, with 17 bases in between. Germline assignment: CDR1 LGHDT and CDR2 YNNKEL (reference sequence). The CDR3 spans 14 residues. The CDR3: CASIKQSGQTEAFF. CDR3 nucleotides: TGTGCCAGCATCAAGCAGTCGGGGCAGACTGAAGCTTTCTTT. Full variable domain (remainder filled in from reference TRBV3-1 and TRBJ1-1): DTAVSQTPKYLVTQMGNDKSIKCEQNLGHDTMYWYKQDSKKFLKIMFSYNNKELIINETVPNRFSPKSPDKAHLNLHINSLELGDSAVYFCASIKQSGQTEAFFGQGTRLTVV.

The rearrangement uses TRBV20-1 and TRBJ1-2; tentative D call: TRBD1 (5 bases). There are 14 residues in the CDR3. V was cut by 0 bases and J by 6 bases, with 14 bases left in between. Germline V gene sequence: CDR1 DFQATT, CDR2 SNEGSKA (reference sequence). The CDR3 spells CSARDWGRVNGYTF. CDR3 coding DNA: TGCAGTGCTAGAGATTGGGGCAGGGTAAATGGCTACACCTTC.

The chain employs TRBV14 and TRBJ1-2, with D unresolved. Germline V lookup: CDR1 SGHDN, CDR2 FVKESK. This CDR3 region has 14 residues. Trimming stripped 4 bases from V and 4 bases from J, with 13 bases between. The CDR3 sequence is CASSPTWALYGYTF. DNA of the CDR3: TGTGCCAGCAGCCCCACTTGGGCACTCTATGGCTACACCTTC.